The T cell receptor (beta chain) described here comes from a study of CD8 T cells in Susac syndrome. Study-level results: The CD4+ T cell repertoires that were profiled in Susac syndrome showed no clonal expansion.

Turning to this clonotype: Its antigen is not identified.

The CD8+ and CD4+ T cells were isolated magnetically using a negative isolation approach, whereas the TEMRA cells were enriched by FACS. Germline V lookup: CDR1 MNHEY, CDR2 SVGAGI. The CDR3 extends over 12 amino acids. V was cut by 6 bases and J by 5 bases, with 8 bases left in between. When the RNA was reverse transcribed, random hexamers were used with an input of about 0.5 to 1 ug. From the immunoSEQ multiplex PCR reads, TCRdb called clonotypes with MiXCR, one entry per CDR3 protein. The data hold 150,000 to 160,000 distinct CDR3 sequences, with approximately 95% observed a single time. The material sequenced was CD4+ T cells from PBMCs. This TCR derives from a human donor with Susac syndrome. The V call is TRBV6-5, the J call TRBJ2-1, with D maybe TRBD2 (6 bases). Here the CDR3 reads CASREGNNEQFF. The CDR3 DNA is TGTGCCAGCAGGGAGGGTAACAATGAGCAGTTCTTC.